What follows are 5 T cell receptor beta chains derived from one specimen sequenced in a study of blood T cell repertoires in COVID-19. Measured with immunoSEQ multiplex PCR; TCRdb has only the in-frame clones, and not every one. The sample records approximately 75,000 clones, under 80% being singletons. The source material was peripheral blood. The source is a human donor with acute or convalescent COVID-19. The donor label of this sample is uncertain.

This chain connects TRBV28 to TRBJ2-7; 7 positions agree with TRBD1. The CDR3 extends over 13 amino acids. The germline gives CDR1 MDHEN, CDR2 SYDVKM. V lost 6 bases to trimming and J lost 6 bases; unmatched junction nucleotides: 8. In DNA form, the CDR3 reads TGTGCCAGCAGACCGAACAGGGGTGGCGAGCAGTACGTC. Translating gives CASRPNRGGEQYV.

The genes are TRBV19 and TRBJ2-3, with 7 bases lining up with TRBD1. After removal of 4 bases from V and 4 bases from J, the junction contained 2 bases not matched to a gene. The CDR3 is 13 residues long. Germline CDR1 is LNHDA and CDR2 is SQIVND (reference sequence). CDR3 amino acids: CASSTGQADTQYF. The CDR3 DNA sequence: TGTGCCAGTAGTACCGGACAGGCAGATACGCAGTATTTT.

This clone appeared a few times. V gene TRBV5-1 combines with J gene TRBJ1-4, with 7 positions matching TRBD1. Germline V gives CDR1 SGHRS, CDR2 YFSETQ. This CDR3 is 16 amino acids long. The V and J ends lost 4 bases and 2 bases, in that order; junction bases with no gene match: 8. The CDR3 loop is CASSLLPGQTNEKLFF. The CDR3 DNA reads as TGCGCCAGCAGCCTGCTCCCGGGACAGACTAATGAAAAACTGTTTTTT.

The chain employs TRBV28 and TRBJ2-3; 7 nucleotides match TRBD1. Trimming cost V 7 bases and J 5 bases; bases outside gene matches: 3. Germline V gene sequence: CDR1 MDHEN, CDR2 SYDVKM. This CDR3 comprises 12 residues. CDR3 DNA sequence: TGTGCCAGCACCGGACAGGAAGATACGCAGTATTTT. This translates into CASTGQEDTQYF. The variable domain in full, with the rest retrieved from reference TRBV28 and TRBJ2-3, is DVKVTQSSRYLVKRTGEKVFLECVQDMDHENMFWYRQDPGLGLRLIYFSYDVKMKEKGDIPEGYSVSREKKERFSLILESASTNQTSMYLCASTGQEDTQYFGPGTRLTVL.

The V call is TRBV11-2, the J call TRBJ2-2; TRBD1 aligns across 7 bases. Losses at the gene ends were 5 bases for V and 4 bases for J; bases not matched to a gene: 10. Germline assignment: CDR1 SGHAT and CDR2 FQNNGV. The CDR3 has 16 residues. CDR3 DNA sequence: TGTGCCAGCAGCAAGAGGACAGGTTCCATCACCGGGGAGCTGTTTTTT. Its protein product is CASSKRTGSITGELFF. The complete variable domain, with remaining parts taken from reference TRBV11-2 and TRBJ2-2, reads EAGVAQSPRYKIIEKRQSVAFWCNPISGHATLYWYQQILGQGPKLLIQFQNNGVVDDSQLPKDRFSAERLKGVDSTLKIQPAKLEDSAVYLCASSKRTGSITGELFFGEGSRLTVL.